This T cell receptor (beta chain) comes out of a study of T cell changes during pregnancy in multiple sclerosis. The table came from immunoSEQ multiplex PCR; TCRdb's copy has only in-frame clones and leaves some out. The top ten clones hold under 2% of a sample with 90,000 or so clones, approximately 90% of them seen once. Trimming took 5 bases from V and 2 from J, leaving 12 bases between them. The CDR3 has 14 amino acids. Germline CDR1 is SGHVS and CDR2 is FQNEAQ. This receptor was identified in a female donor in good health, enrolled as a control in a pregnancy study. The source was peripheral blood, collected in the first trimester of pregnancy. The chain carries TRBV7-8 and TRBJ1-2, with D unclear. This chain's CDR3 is CASSAAGSNYGYTF. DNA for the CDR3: TGTGCCAGCAGCGCAGCGGGGTCGAACTATGGCTACACCTTC. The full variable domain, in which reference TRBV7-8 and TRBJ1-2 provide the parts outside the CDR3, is GAGVSQSPRYKVAKRGQDVALRCDPISGHVSLFWYQQALGQGPEFLTYFQNEAQLDKSGLPSDRFFAERPEGSVSTLKIQRTQQEDSAVYLCASSAAGSNYGYTFGSGTRLTVV.